These 18 T cell receptor beta chains originate from one sample sequenced in a study of blood T cells in healthy people across ages. Primers used in a second PCR of roughly 7 to 11 cycles were a sample-barcoded 5' primer and a J-beta primer mix. One entry per CDR3 protein, called by TCRdb with MiXCR from the 5' RACE reads. The repertoire holds 710,000 or so distinct CDR3 sequences, 22% seen once, with around 22% in the top ten. The sequenced material came from blood. All receptors come from a man aged 70 or older in good health.

The genes are TRBV20-1 and TRBJ2-5, with D hard to call. The J call is uncertain, as TRBJ2-1 better fits the DNA end. Germline values: CDR1 DFQATT, CDR2 SNEGSKA (reference sequence). The CDR3 is 13 amino acids. CDR3 protein: CSADGRTNNEQFF. The CDR3 nucleotides are TGCAGCGCAGACGGCCGAACCAACAATGAGCAGTTCTTC.

This clonotype was picked up a small number of times. V is TRBV12-5 and J is TRBJ2-2; no clear D. V was clipped by 5 bases and J by 5 bases, with 3 bases between them. The germline V gene encodes CDR1 LGHNT and CDR2 FRNRAP. The CDR3 covers 11 residues. CDR3 loop: CASGTTGELFF. The CDR3 bases are TGTGCTAGTGGTACGACCGGGGAGCTGTTTTTT.

This clonotype came up a few times. V and J are TRBV20-1 and TRBJ1-4, with D tentatively TRBD1 (5 bases). There are 14 residues in the CDR3. Germline CDR1 and CDR2: DFQATT and SNEGSKA (reference sequence). The V and J ends lost 4 bases and 7 bases respectively, with 16 bases between them. CDR3: CSAIYQGGGEKLFF. Here the CDR3 DNA reads TGCAGTGCTATTTACCAGGGAGGTGGTGAAAAACTGTTTTTT.

In this sample, this clonotype turned up many times. The rearrangement uses TRBV6-2 or TRBV6-3 and TRBJ2-5, with D uncertain. Between the trimmed V and J ends, which lost 2 bases and 2 bases, there was a span of 15 bases. Per the germline V gene, CDR1 is MNHEY and CDR2 is SVGEGT. This CDR3 region has 16 residues. The CDR3 reads CASSYTQPGSQETQYF. The CDR3, as DNA: TGTGCCAGCAGTTACACCCAACCTGGGTCACAAGAGACCCAGTACTTC.

This clonotype was detected a few times. CDR3 region: CASSHTGDAEQYF. The CDR3 DNA reads TGTGCCAGTAGTCACACAGGGGATGCCGAGCAGTACTTC. This chain connects TRBV19 to TRBJ2-5, with 7 bases aligning to TRBD1. The closer fit of TRBJ2-7 to the DNA end suggests the J call may be wrong. This CDR3 comprises 13 residues. Per the germline V gene, CDR1 is LNHDA and CDR2 is SQIVND (reference sequence).

This clonotype has only a few counts. This sequence joins TRBV6-5 and TRBJ2-1, with D possibly TRBD2 on 5 matching bases. The CDR3 sequence is 13 residues long. Germline-derived CDR1 and CDR2 are MNHEY and SVGAGI. The V end lost 6 bases, the J end lost 5 bases, and 11 bases lay between the germline ends. The CDR3 region is CASRAAAHNEQFF. The CDR3 DNA is TGTGCCAGCAGAGCGGCGGCTCACAATGAGCAGTTCTTC.

This clonotype was picked up many times. This chain uses TRBV4-3 with TRBJ2-3; the D is unclear. The CDR3 sequence is 15 residues long. V was trimmed by 0 bases and J by 1 base, leaving 8 bases between them. From germline, CDR1 is LGHNA and CDR2 YSLEER. The CDR3 sequence: CASSQDRRGTDTQYF. The CDR3 nucleotides are TGCGCCAGCAGCCAAGATCGGAGAGGCACAGATACGCAGTATTTT.

This clonotype was counted a few times. This chain connects TRBV28 to TRBJ1-2; D is possibly TRBD1 (6 bases). This CDR3 has 13 amino acids. Germline V CDR1 and CDR2: MDHEN, SYDVKM. Trimming stripped 7 bases from V and 1 base from J, with 10 bases between. CDR3: CASTGTFNYGYTF. In nucleotides, the CDR3 is TGTGCCAGCACCGGGACATTTAACTATGGCTACACCTTC.

This chain uses TRBV20-1 with TRBJ2-3; tentatively, D is TRBD2 (6 bases). The CDR3 length is 15 residues. Germline-derived CDR1 and CDR2 are DFQATT and SNEGSKA (reference sequence). Trimming left V 5 bases short and J 0 bases short, with 15 bases between. DNA of the CDR3: TGCAGTGCTGAGCATAGCGGAGCGAGCACAGATACGCAGTATTTT. Protein: CSAEHSGASTDTQYF.

The gene calls are TRBV20-1 and TRBJ1-1; unclear D gene. V was cut by 2 bases and J by 4 bases, with 14 bases left in between. Germline CDR1 reads DFQATT; CDR2 reads SNEGSKA (reference sequence). CDR3 length: 14 amino acids. CDR3 in amino acids: CSARWVDRRTEAFF. In nucleotides, the CDR3 is TGCAGTGCTAGATGGGTCGACCGTCGCACTGAAGCTTTCTTT.

This clonotype appeared a few times. CDR3 protein: CSASLTGDTNEQFF. As DNA, the CDR3 is TGCAGTGCTAGTCTTACAGGGGACACCAATGAGCAGTTCTTC. The chain couples TRBV20-1 to TRBJ2-1; 7 bases map to TRBD1. The germline CDR1 and CDR2 sequences are DFQATT and SNEGSKA (reference sequence). The CDR3 extends over 14 amino acids. V lost 3 bases, J lost 6 bases, and 8 bases stayed unmatched.

V is TRBV20-1 and J is TRBJ2-5, with D possibly TRBD2 on 6 matching bases. The end of the DNA aligns better with TRBJ2-1, so the J call may be wrong. The CDR3 is 13 amino acids. Germline lookup yields CDR1 DFQATT and CDR2 SNEGSKA (reference sequence). CDR3 sequence (DNA): TGCAGTGCTAACCCGGGACTCCTTAATGAGCAGTTCTTC. Protein sequence: CSANPGLLNEQFF.

This clonotype was recorded a few times. This rearrangement joins TRBV7-9 to TRBJ2-1; 8 bases are shared with TRBD2. V lost 6 bases and J lost 4; bases outside the gene matches: 8. The CDR3 has 15 residues. CDR1 is SEHNR and CDR2 is FQNEAQ in the germline V gene (reference sequence). The CDR3 reads CASSPSGSRYNEQFF. The CDR3 DNA follows: TGTGCCAGCAGTCCAAGCGGGAGTCGATACAATGAGCAGTTCTTC. The full variable domain, its missing parts supplied by reference TRBV7-9 and TRBJ2-1, is DTGVSQNPRHKITKRGQNVTFRCDPISEHNRLYWYRQTLGQGPEFLTYFQNEAQLEKSRLLSDRFSAERPKGSFSTLEIQRTEQGDSAMYLCASSPSGSRYNEQFFGPGTRLTVL.

This clonotype has a handful of counts. V usage is TRBV20-1 and J usage is TRBJ1-3, with TRBD1 identical over 8 bases. CDR3 length: 13 amino acids. Germline V gives CDR1 DFQATT, CDR2 SNEGSKA (reference sequence). The V segment lost 5 bases and the J segment 4 bases; nucleotides outside the gene matches: 4. CDR3 nucleotides: TGCAGTGCTGAGACAGGGGACGGAAACACCATATATTTT. Translating gives CSAETGDGNTIYF.

The rearrangement joins TRBV12-3 or TRBV12-4 to TRBJ2-4; D might be TRBD1 (5 bases). Between the trimmed V and J ends, which lost 1 base and 6 bases, there was a span of 7 bases. CDR3 length equals 13 residues. CDR3 in amino acids: CASSLVDRNIQYF. Here the CDR3 DNA reads TGTGCCAGCAGTTTAGTAGACAGAAACATTCAGTACTTC.

This clonotype was detected a few times. This chain links TRBV9 with TRBJ2-1, with 12 bases aligning to TRBD2. CDR3 length: 18 residues. CDR1 is SGDLS, CDR2 YYNGEE, per germline. Trimming removed 0 bases from V and 6 bases from J; junction bases left unmatched: 10. CDR3 in amino acids: CASSVGLAGGPLSNEQFF. In nucleotides, the CDR3 is TGTGCCAGCAGCGTAGGGCTAGCGGGGGGGCCTTTATCCAATGAGCAGTTCTTC.

This clonotype was counted between two and nine times. The chain couples TRBV11-2 to TRBJ2-1, with D perhaps TRBD2 (5 bases). There are 12 residues in the CDR3. The V gene's germline CDR1 is SGHAT and CDR2 FQNNGV. With 4 bases removed from V and 13 bases from J, the gap between germline ends came to 14 bases. The CDR3 is CASSSQLGNQFF. CDR3 coding DNA: TGTGCCAGCAGCTCGCAACTAGGGAACCAGTTCTTC.

This chain joins TRBV7-2 and TRBJ2-1; 8 positions match TRBD1. The DNA end is a closer match to TRBJ2-5, so the J assignment may be wrong. Germline V gene sequence: CDR1 SGHTA, CDR2 FQGNSA. The CDR3 has 14 residues. The CDR3 sequence is CASSSNRGVETQYF. For the CDR3, the DNA is TGTGCCAGCAGCTCCAACAGGGGGGTAGAGACCCAGTACTTC.